This is a list of T cell receptor beta chains from one sample in a study of blood T cell repertoires in COVID-19. Here immunoSEQ multiplex PCR was the method, and the copy in TCRdb shows in-frame clones only, minus some. The sample holds roughly 70,000 clones; just over 85% are singletons and the top ten take 3.2%. The source material was peripheral blood. The source is a man between 50 and 59 years old with active COVID-19. Each CDR3 is given with its conserved first and last residue. Fields, in order: D gene, J gene, V gene, clone size, CDR3 protein, CDR3 DNA. A D gene is named only where the DNA matches it firmly. Clone size is not always given. Where it is, it says once, few, many or a class for expanded clones.

>-|TRBJ2-5|TRBV7-3|-
CASSPGAQETQYF
TGTGCCAGCAGCCCAGGGGCACAAGAGACCCAGTACTTC
>TRBD1|TRBJ1-2|TRBV2|-
CASRREGQGSSGYTF
TGTGCCAGCAGACGCGAGGGACAGGGGTCTAGTGGCTACACCTTC
>TRBD1|TRBJ1-5|TRBV6-5|-
CASSSTGTEDNQPQHF
TGTGCCAGCAGTTCCACCGGGACAGAAGACAATCAGCCCCAGCATTTT
>TRBD1|TRBJ1-4|TRBV25-1|-
CASSEQGARKLFF
TGTGCCAGCAGTGAACAGGGGGCGCGAAAACTGTTTTTT
>TRBD2|TRBJ2-3|TRBV7-9|-
CASSLKASGTDTQYF
TGTGCCAGCAGCCTAAAAGCTAGCGGGACAGATACGCAGTATTTT
>TRBD1|TRBJ2-7|TRBV6-2/TRBV6-3|-
CASSYGTGDGYEQYF
TGTGCCAGCAGTTACGGGACAGGGGACGGTTACGAGCAGTACTTC
>TRBD1|TRBJ2-1|TRBV28|-
CASSLGGQVRFF
TGTGCCAGCAGTTTAGGGGGACAGGTACGGTTCTTC
>TRBD2|TRBJ2-1|TRBV19|once
CASKLEAGDNEQFF
TGTGCCAGTAAGTTGGAAGCGGGAGACAATGAGCAGTTCTTC
>-|TRBJ2-1|TRBV7-2|once
CASSLLGTPRYNEQFF
TGTGCCAGCAGCCTACTCGGGACTCCGAGGTACAATGAGCAGTTCTTC
>TRBD2|TRBJ2-7|TRBV5-4|-
CASRPQRESRREQYF
TGTGCCAGCAGGCCACAGCGGGAGAGCCGGCGGGAGCAGTACTTC
>TRBD1|TRBJ2-7|TRBV5-5|-
CASSTQGYEQYF
TGTGCCAGCAGCACACAGGGGTACGAGCAGTACTTC
>TRBD1|TRBJ1-2|TRBV29-1|-
CSAETGDAGYTF
TGCAGCGCCGAGACAGGGGATGCTGGCTACACCTTC
>TRBD2|TRBJ2-5|TRBV7-9|-
CASSRGTSAQETQYF
TGTGCCAGCAGCCGTGGGACTAGCGCACAAGAGACCCAGTACTTC
>-|TRBJ1-1|TRBV11-3|-
CASSLSRGTEAFF
TGTGCCAGCAGCTTGAGCAGGGGAACTGAAGCTTTCTTT
>TRBD2|TRBJ2-1|TRBV28|-
CASWRGDNEQFF
TGTGCCAGTTGGCGGGGGGACAATGAGCAGTTCTTC
>-|TRBJ2-5|TRBV6-5|-
CASGYRVETQYF
TGTGCCAGCGGCTACAGGGTGGAGACCCAGTACTTC
>-|TRBJ2-7|TRBV19|-
CASSIDLGTYEQYF
TGTGCCAGTAGTATAGACCTCGGGACCTACGAGCAGTACTTC
>TRBD1|TRBJ1-6|TRBV5-1|once
CASRQGTGADYNSPLHF
TGCGCCAGCAGACAAGGGACAGGGGCTGACTATAATTCACCCCTCCACTTT
>TRBD2|TRBJ2-3|TRBV14|-
CASSLGTSQAQYF
TGTGCCAGCAGCCTTGGGACTAGTCAGGCGCAGTATTTT
>TRBD2|TRBJ2-7|TRBV6-5|-
CASSNSGYSYEQYF
TGTGCCAGCAGTAATAGCGGGTACTCCTACGAGCAGTACTTC
>-|TRBJ2-2|TRBV7-9|few
CASSLSNTGELFF
TGTGCCAGCAGCCTATCGAACACCGGGGAGCTGTTTTTT
>-|TRBJ2-2|TRBV18|-
CASSPSQGTNTGELFF
TGTGCCAGCTCACCATCCCAGGGTACGAACACCGGGGAGCTGTTTTTT
>TRBD2|TRBJ2-1|TRBV3-1/TRBV3-2|-
CASSPGGLAGGHHIF
TGTGCCAGCAGCCCAGGAGGGTTAGCGGGGGGCCACCATATCTTC
>-|TRBJ2-7|TRBV7-9|-
CASSLAGRPSYEQYF
TGTGCCAGCAGCTTAGCGGGCAGACCTTCCTACGAGCAGTACTTC
>TRBD1|TRBJ2-5|TRBV7-2|-
CASSERQGTETQYF
TGTGCCAGCAGCGAGCGACAGGGGACAGAGACCCAGTACTTC
>TRBD2|TRBJ2-1|TRBV2|-
CASSELGTSGGAPKFF
TGTGCCAGCAGTGAATTGGGGACTAGCGGGGGGGCCCCTAAGTTCTTC
>TRBD1|TRBJ2-7|TRBV7-6|-
CASSLGAGGASEQYF
TGTGCCAGCAGCTTAGGGGCAGGGGGCGCATCCGAGCAGTACTTC
>TRBD1|TRBJ2-5|TRBV18|once
CASSRGQGRETQYF
TGTGCCAGCTCTCGAGGACAGGGAAGGGAGACCCAGTACTTC
>TRBD1|TRBJ2-7|TRBV3-1/TRBV3-2|-
CASSHTQGDEQYF
TGTGCCAGCAGCCATACACAGGGGGACGAGCAGTACTTC
>-|TRBJ2-1|TRBV5-1|-
CASSELNEQFF
TGCGCCAGCAGCGAGCTAAATGAGCAGTTCTTC
>TRBD1|TRBJ1-1|TRBV4-1|-
CASSPSGQASLGLNTEAFF
TGCGCCAGCAGCCCTTCCGGACAGGCCTCGCTCGGCCTGAACACTGAAGCTTTCTTT
>TRBD2|TRBJ2-3|TRBV29-1|-
CSVETSGGTDTQYF
TGCAGCGTTGAGACTAGCGGGGGCACAGATACGCAGTATTTT
>-|TRBJ1-6|TRBV18|-
CASSPQTARANSPLHF
TGTGCCAGCTCACCCCAAACGGCCAGGGCTAATTCACCCCTCCACTTT
>-|TRBJ1-5|TRBV19|-
CASRSTGWGQPQHF
TGTGCCAGTAGATCTACAGGGTGGGGTCAGCCCCAGCATTTT
>-|TRBJ1-1|TRBV19|-
CASSISVNTEAFF
TGTGCCAGTAGTATCTCCGTGAACACTGAAGCTTTCTTT
>-|TRBJ1-1|TRBV27|once
CASRRGVVGTEAFF
TGTGCCAGCAGACGGGGAGTAGTCGGCACTGAAGCTTTCTTT
>-|TRBJ1-2|TRBV24-1|few
CATSSVYGYTF
TGTGCCACCAGCAGCGTCTATGGCTACACCTTC
>TRBD2|TRBJ2-5|TRBV5-4|once
CASSSDWGGLQETQYF
TGTGCCAGCAGCTCCGATTGGGGGGGGTTACAAGAGACCCAGTACTTC
>TRBD2|TRBJ2-1|TRBV5-1|-
CASRDYSGGANNEQFF
TGCGCCAGCAGGGACTATAGCGGGGGGGCCAACAATGAGCAGTTCTTC
>TRBD2|TRBJ2-2|TRBV4-1|-
CASSLLYRGENTGELFF
TGCGCCAGCAGTCTCCTCTACCGGGGGGAGAACACCGGGGAGCTGTTTTTT
>-|TRBJ1-2|TRBV7-3|-
CASSPQGSSLLGYTF
TGTGCCAGCAGCCCCCAAGGGAGCAGCCTACTCGGCTACACCTTC
>-|TRBJ1-1|TRBV11-2|-
CASSLEQEDTEAFF
TGTGCCAGCAGCTTAGAGCAGGAGGACACTGAAGCTTTCTTT
>-|TRBJ2-1|TRBV3-1/TRBV3-2|-
CASSQGSNEQFF
TGTGCCAGCAGCCAAGGTTCTAATGAGCAGTTCTTC
>TRBD1|TRBJ2-2|TRBV7-3|-
CASKGQGGTGELFF
TGTGCCAGCAAGGGACAGGGAGGCACCGGGGAGCTGTTTTTT
>-|TRBJ1-5|TRBV5-1|few
CASSLEGESNQPQHF
TGCGCCAGCAGCTTGGAAGGGGAAAGCAATCAGCCCCAGCATTTT
>TRBD2|TRBJ2-7|TRBV3-1/TRBV3-2|-
CASSQDLAGGSYEQYF
TGTGCCAGCAGCCAAGATCTAGCGGGGGGTTCCTACGAGCAGTACTTC
>-|TRBJ2-2|TRBV6-6|-
CASSYRRDTGELFF
TGTGCCAGCAGTTACAGGCGGGACACCGGGGAGCTGTTTTTT
>TRBD2|TRBJ2-5|TRBV20-1|-
CSASAPIAGGEREETQYF
TGCAGTGCTAGTGCCCCGATAGCGGGAGGGGAGAGGGAAGAGACCCAGTACTTC
>-|TRBJ2-7|TRBV23-1|few
CASSSETGEQYF
TGCGCCAGCAGTTCAGAGACCGGGGAGCAGTACTTC
>TRBD1|TRBJ2-7|TRBV6-5|-
CASSYRTGRGVDEQYF
TGTGCCAGCAGTTATCGGACAGGGAGAGGGGTAGACGAGCAGTACTTC
>-|TRBJ2-1|TRBV7-2|-
CASSLAGSRVYNEQFF
TGTGCCAGCAGCTTAGCTGGGAGTAGAGTGTACAATGAGCAGTTCTTC
>-|TRBJ2-3|TRBV28|few
CASSPRRGGDNTDTQYF
TGTGCCAGCAGTCCCCGAAGGGGGGGGGATAACACAGATACGCAGTATTTT
>-|TRBJ1-6|TRBV12-5|few
CASGLVSAYNSPLHF
TGTGCTAGTGGTTTGGTATCAGCCTATAATTCACCCCTCCACTTT
>TRBD2|TRBJ2-7|TRBV5-1|few
CASSGGGAYEQYF
TGCGCCAGCAGCGGCGGGGGGGCCTACGAGCAGTACTTC